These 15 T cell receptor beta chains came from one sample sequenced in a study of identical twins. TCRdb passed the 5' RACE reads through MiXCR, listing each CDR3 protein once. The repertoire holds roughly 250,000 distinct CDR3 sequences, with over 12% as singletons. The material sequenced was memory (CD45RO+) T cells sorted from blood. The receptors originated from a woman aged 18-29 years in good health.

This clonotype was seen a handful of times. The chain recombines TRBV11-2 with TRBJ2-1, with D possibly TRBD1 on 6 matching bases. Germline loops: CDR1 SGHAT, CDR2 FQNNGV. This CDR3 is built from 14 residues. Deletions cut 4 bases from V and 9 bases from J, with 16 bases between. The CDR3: CASSSIQGIGEQFF. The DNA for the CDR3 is TGTGCCAGCAGCTCAATACAGGGTATCGGTGAGCAGTTCTTC.

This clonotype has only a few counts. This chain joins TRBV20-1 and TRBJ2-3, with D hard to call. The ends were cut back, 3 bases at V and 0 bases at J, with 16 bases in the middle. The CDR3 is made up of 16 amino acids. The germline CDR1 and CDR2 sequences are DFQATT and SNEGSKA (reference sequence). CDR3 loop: CSASSTSQTSTDTQYF. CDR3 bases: TGCAGTGCTAGTTCGACTTCGCAAACTAGCACAGATACGCAGTATTTT.

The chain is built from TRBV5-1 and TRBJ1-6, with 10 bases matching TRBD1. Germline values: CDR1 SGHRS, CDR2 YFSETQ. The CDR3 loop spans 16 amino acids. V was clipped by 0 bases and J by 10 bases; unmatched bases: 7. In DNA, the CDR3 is TGCGCCAGCAGCTTGGGGTTGGGACAGGGGCGCTCACCCCTCCACTTT. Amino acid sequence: CASSLGLGQGRSPLHF.

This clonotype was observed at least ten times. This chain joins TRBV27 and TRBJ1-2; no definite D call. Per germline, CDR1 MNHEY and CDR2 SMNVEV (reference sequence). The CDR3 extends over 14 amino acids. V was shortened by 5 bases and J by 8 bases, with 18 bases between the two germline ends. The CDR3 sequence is CASSRVSDYGGYTF. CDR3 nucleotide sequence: TGTGCCAGCAGTCGGGTCTCGGACTATGGAGGCTACACCTTC.

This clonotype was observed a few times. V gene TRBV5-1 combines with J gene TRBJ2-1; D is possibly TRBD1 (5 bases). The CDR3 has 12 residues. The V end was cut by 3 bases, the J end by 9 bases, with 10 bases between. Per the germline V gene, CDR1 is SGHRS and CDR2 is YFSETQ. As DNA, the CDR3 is TGCGCCAGCAGCTCAGGGTTCAGTGAGCAGTTCTTC. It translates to CASSSGFSEQFF.

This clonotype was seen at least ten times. DNA for the CDR3: TGTGCCAGCAGCGACATGAGCGGGCCCTCCTACAATGAGCAGTTCTTC. It is translated as CASSDMSGPSYNEQFF. The chain carries TRBV3-1 and TRBJ2-1, with D perhaps matching TRBD2 (6 bases). V lost 5 bases to trimming and J lost 0 bases, with 14 bases between them. The CDR3 is 16 amino acids. The germline V gene has CDR1 LGHDT and CDR2 YNNKEL (reference sequence).

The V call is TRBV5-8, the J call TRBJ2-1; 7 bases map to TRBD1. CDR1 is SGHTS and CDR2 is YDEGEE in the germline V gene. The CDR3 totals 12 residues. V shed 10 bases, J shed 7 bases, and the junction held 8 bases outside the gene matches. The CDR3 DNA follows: TGTGCCTCCACGGACAGGCTAAATGAGCAGTTCTTC. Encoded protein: CASTDRLNEQFF. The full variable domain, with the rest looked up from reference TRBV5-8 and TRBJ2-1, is EAGVTQSPTHLIKTRGQQATLRCSPISGHTSVYWYQQALGLGLQFLLWYDEGEERNRGNFPPRFSGRQFPNYSSELNVNALELEDSALYLCASTDRLNEQFFGPGTRLTVL.

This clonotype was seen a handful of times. The CDR3 reads CASSYRSSSYNEQFF. The CDR3 region has the DNA TGTGCCAGCAGTTACAGGTCCAGCTCCTACAATGAGCAGTTCTTC. The J gene is TRBJ2-1, the V gene TRBV7-9; tentative D call: TRBD1 (5 bases). The CDR3 contains 15 residues. Per the germline V gene, CDR1 is SEHNR and CDR2 is FQNEAQ (reference sequence). The V gene lost 6 bases and the J gene lost 0 bases, with 12 bases spanning the gap. Combining the CDR3 with reference TRBV7-9 and TRBJ2-1 gives the whole variable domain DTGVSQNPRHKITKRGQNVTFRCDPISEHNRLYWYRQTLGQGPEFLTYFQNEAQLEKSRLLSDRFSAERPKGSFSTLEIQRTEQGDSAMYLCASSYRSSSYNEQFFGPGTRLTVL.

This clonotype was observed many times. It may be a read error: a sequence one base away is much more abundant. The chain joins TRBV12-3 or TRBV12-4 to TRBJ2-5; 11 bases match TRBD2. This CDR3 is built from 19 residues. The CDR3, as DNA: TGTGCCTGCAGTTTATACGGTCTTAGCGGGAGGGCCTCGGGGGAGACCCAGTACTTC. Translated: CACSLYGLSGRASGETQYF.

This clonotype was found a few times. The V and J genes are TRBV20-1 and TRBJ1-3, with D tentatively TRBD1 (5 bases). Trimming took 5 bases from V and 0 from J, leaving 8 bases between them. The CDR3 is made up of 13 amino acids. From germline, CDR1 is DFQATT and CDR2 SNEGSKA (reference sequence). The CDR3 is CSARGNSGNTIYF. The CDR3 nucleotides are TGCAGTGCTCGGGGGAACTCTGGAAACACCATATATTTT.

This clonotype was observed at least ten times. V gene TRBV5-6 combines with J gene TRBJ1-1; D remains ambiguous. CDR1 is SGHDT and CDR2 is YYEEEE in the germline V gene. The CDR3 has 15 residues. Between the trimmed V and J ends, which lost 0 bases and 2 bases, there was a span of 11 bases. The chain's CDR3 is CASSLAPGSNTEAFF. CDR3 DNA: TGTGCCAGCAGCTTGGCCCCAGGTTCAAACACTGAAGCTTTCTTT.

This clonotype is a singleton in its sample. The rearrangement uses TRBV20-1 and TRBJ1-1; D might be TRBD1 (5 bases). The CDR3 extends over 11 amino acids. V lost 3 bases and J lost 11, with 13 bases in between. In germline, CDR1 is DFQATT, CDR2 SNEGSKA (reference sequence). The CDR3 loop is CSARVRDQAFF. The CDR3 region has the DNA TGCAGTGCTAGGGTCAGGGACCAGGCTTTCTTT.

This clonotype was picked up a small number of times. As DNA, the CDR3 is TGTGCCAGCAGCCAGGGGGGAGAAAGGGACGAGCAGTACTTC. Protein product: CASSQGGERDEQYF. This chain uses TRBV3-1 with TRBJ2-7, with D possibly TRBD2 on 6 matching bases. CDR1 and CDR2 from the germline V gene are LGHDT and YNNKEL (reference sequence). This CDR3 spans 14 amino acids. V was cut by 3 bases and J by 5 bases, with 14 bases left in between.

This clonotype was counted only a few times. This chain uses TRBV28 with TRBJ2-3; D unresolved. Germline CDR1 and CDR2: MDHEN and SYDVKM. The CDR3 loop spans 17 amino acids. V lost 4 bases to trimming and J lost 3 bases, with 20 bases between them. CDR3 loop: CASSSESDPARTDTQYF. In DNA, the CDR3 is TGTGCCAGCAGTTCTGAATCGGACCCAGCTCGTACAGATACGCAGTATTTT.

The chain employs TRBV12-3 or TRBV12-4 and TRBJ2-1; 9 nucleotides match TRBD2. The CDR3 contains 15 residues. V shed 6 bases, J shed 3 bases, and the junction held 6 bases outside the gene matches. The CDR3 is CASSSAGGLYNEQFF. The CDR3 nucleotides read TGTGCCAGCAGCTCAGCGGGAGGCCTCTACAATGAGCAGTTCTTC.